The sequence of this T cell receptor (beta chain) was determined in a study of Ad26.COV2.S vaccination and SARS-CoV-2 variants. With V trimmed by 0 bases and J by 2 bases, 4 bases remained unmatched. The CDR3 runs 15 residues. The germline V gene encodes CDR1 LGHNA and CDR2 YSLEER. This clone was counted once. Using immunoSEQ multiplex PCR, the repertoire was profiled, and TCRdb retains in-frame clones only, with some absent. The sample holds about 350,000 clones, around 84% seen once. Stated treatment: 19 received Ad26.COV2.S at low or high dose, single or two shots; several received placebo; per-sample allocation not given. The samples were gathered on day 63 after the first injection of vaccine or placebo.

This sequence was found in a person between 18 and 59 years old who received the Ad26.COV2.S COVID-19 vaccine or a placebo. The sample here was peripheral blood, taken in a trial of Ad26.COV2.S vaccine versus placebo. V is TRBV4-3 and J is TRBJ2-7; 7 bases fit TRBD1. The CDR3 protein is CASSQEQDRTYEQYF. DNA for the CDR3: TGCGCCAGCAGCCAAGAGCAGGACAGGACCTACGAGCAGTACTTC.